This T cell receptor (beta chain) was observed in a study of T cell repertoires in cytomegalovirus infection. Across the study: Selected CMV epitopes included recently identified HLA-C-restricted ones as well as well-studied HLA-B-restricted ones. CMV infection plus the matching HLA type was flagged by public TCR beta signatures.

As concerns this clonotype: Antigen unknown. Its ends do not fully match the called genes, so a read error is possible.

General study results and limits: Cumulative frequency of public TCR beta families picked out carriers of CMV plus the relevant HLA. HLA-C-restricted CMV-specific TCR beta clonotypes were dominant in the ex vivo response.

Germline assignment: CDR1 SGHVS and CDR2 FQNEAQ. CDR3 length: 11 residues. TCRdb passed the reads through MiXCR, listing each CDR3 protein once. The sample includes some 800,000 distinct CDR3 sequences, 25% to 30% of them seen just once. The material sequenced was cultured CD8+ T cells from PBMCs, taken from culture after CMV antigen stimulation. This chain connects TRBV7-8 to TRBJ2-5; 10 nucleotides align to TRBD1. The sequence derives from a human donor in good health (CMV status not recorded). Some clones in this sample may be carry-over from other donors' samples. The chain's CDR3 is CASSPGTGAPF. The DNA for the CDR3 is TGTGCCAGCAGCCCAGGGACAGGGGCCCCCTTC.